These 26 T cell receptor beta chains were all obtained from the same sample, sequenced in a study of neurological immune-mediated disorders. The time point here: technical triplicate 1. TCRdb itself ran the 5' RACE reads through MiXCR, one entry per CDR3 protein. The table has roughly 38,000 distinct CDR3 sequences, 11% seen once. Sequenced: PBMCs. These receptors came from a man aged 55 to 70 with HTLV-1-associated myelopathy (HAM/TSP).

This clonotype was detected ten times or more. This chain uses TRBV18 with TRBJ2-7, with 8 bases that match TRBD1. Germline CDR1 reads KGHSH; CDR2 reads LQKENI. CDR3 size: 16 residues. V shed 3 bases and J 0 bases; nucleotides not matched to a gene: 7. Here the CDR3 reads CASSPGQGKTSYEQYF. CDR3 coding DNA: TGTGCCAGCTCACCTGGACAGGGAAAAACCTCCTACGAGCAGTACTTC.

This clonotype showed up many times. The V and J genes are TRBV11-2 and TRBJ1-2, with 9 bases fitting TRBD1. Germline CDR1 and CDR2: SGHAT and FQNNGV. J was trimmed by 1 base and V by 2 bases; bases with no gene match: 2. The CDR3 covers 15 residues. This CDR3 is CASSLLTGGNYGYTF. The DNA of the CDR3 is TGTGCCAGCAGCTTATTGACAGGGGGTAACTATGGCTACACCTTC.

There are many counts of this clonotype. J is TRBJ2-3 and V is TRBV10-3; D gene ambiguous. The CDR3 covers 15 residues. V lost 0 bases and J 0 bases, leaving 7 bases between the germline ends. CDR1 is ENHRY and CDR2 is SYGVKD in the germline V gene. CDR3 sequence (DNA): TGTGCCATCAGTGAGTCGACGGACAGCACAGATACGCAGTATTTT. It codes for CAISESTDSTDTQYF.

As regards this clonotype: This may come from a read error, since a much larger clone is one base off. The rearrangement joins TRBV10-3 to TRBJ2-5; D is unclear. The CDR3 is 14 residues long. V dropped 2 bases and J dropped 2 bases, with 9 bases sitting between them. Germline loops: CDR1 ENHRY, CDR2 SYGVKD. The CDR3 coding sequence is TGTGCCATCAGTGAGACACGGCAACAAGAGACCCAGTACTTC. Translating it yields CAISETRQQETQYF.

This clonotype was detected many times. The chain employs TRBV10-3 and TRBJ2-7; 10 bases agree with TRBD1. V trimming: 10 bases; J trimming: 4 bases; junction bases outside the gene matches: 4. Germline V CDR1 and CDR2: ENHRY, SYGVKD. The length of the CDR3 is 12 residues. The CDR3 protein is CATGDRGYEQYF. In DNA, the CDR3 is TGTGCCACCGGGGACAGGGGATACGAGCAGTACTTC.

This clonotype was picked up many times. This chain links TRBV5-4 with TRBJ2-1, with 8 nucleotides matching TRBD2. Germline assignment: CDR1 SGHNT and CDR2 YYREEE (reference sequence). The CDR3 runs 15 residues. With 4 bases clipped from V and 7 bases from J, the junction kept 10 bases outside the gene matches. CDR3 nucleotide sequence: TGTGCCAGCAGCCCCTCCGGGACTAGAATAAATGAGCAGTTCTTC. Its translation is CASSPSGTRINEQFF.

There are many counts of this clonotype. The chain joins TRBV5-1 to TRBJ2-7, with 11 bases identical to TRBD1. Trimming at V came to 4 bases and at J to 1 base, leaving 10 bases not matched to a gene. The CDR3 totals 17 residues. The germline V gene encodes CDR1 SGHRS and CDR2 YFSETQ. The chain's CDR3 is CASSLNRRDRGSYEQYF. The CDR3 DNA reads as TGCGCCAGCAGCCTAAACCGCCGGGACAGGGGGTCCTACGAGCAGTACTTC. The full variable domain, rest sourced from reference TRBV5-1 and TRBJ2-7, is KAGVTQTPRYLIKTRGQQVTLSCSPISGHRSVSWYQQTPGQGLQFLFEYFSETQRNKGNFPGRFSGRQFSNSRSEMNVSTLELGDSALYLCASSLNRRDRGSYEQYFGPGTRLTVT.

This clonotype showed up many times. CDR3 coding DNA: TGCAGTGCTAGTTCTCCGGGACAGGGTGTCGATGAGCAGTTCTTC. Its protein is CSASSPGQGVDEQFF. The J gene is TRBJ2-1, the V gene TRBV20-1, with TRBD1 matching over 9 bases. Germline lookup yields CDR1 DFQATT and CDR2 SNEGSKA (reference sequence). V was pared by 3 bases and J by 8 bases, with 11 bases of the junction left unmatched. This CDR3 has 15 residues.

There are many counts of this clonotype. The J gene is TRBJ1-1, the V gene TRBV24-1; weak D call: TRBD1 (5 bases). This CDR3 is 17 amino acids long. Trimming pared 0 bases from V and 2 bases from J, leaving 15 bases between. The germline V gene encodes CDR1 KGHDR and CDR2 SFDVKD. The CDR3: CATSDLLGGTENTEAFF. CDR3 DNA: TGTGCCACCAGTGATTTGCTGGGTGGGACCGAAAACACTGAAGCTTTCTTT.

The gene calls are TRBV25-1 and TRBJ2-1; 9 nucleotides match TRBD2. The CDR3 runs 15 residues. Unmatched junction bases numbered 8, after V lost 2 bases and J lost 9 bases. Germline CDR1 and CDR2: MGHDK and SYGVNS. This chain's CDR3 is CASSELGGRAVEQFF. The CDR3 region has the DNA TGTGCCAGCAGTGAACTAGGCGGGAGGGCGGTTGAGCAGTTCTTC.

This clonotype was seen at least ten times. The CDR3 DNA sequence: TGCAGTGCTAGAAAGGGACAGAGTAGCAATCAGCCCCAGCATTTT. It yields the protein CSARKGQSSNQPQHF. J is TRBJ1-5 and V is TRBV20-1; 7 nucleotides agree with TRBD1. Germline V gene sequence: CDR1 DFQATT, CDR2 SNEGSKA (reference sequence). V lost 2 bases, J lost 0 bases, and 4 bases stayed unmatched. The CDR3 spans 15 residues.

This rearrangement joins TRBV14 to TRBJ2-2; no clear D. CDR3 length: 14 amino acids. Trimming took off 0 bases at V and 5 bases at J, with 7 bases between the two ends. The V gene's germline CDR1 is SGHDN and CDR2 FVKESK. The CDR3 here is CASSQDTQTGELFF. The CDR3, as DNA: TGTGCCAGCAGCCAAGATACACAAACCGGGGAGCTGTTTTTT.

This clonotype was seen repeatedly, ten times or more. The chain has TRBV2 and TRBJ2-3; 14 bases map to TRBD2. The trim removed 2 bases at V and 4 bases at J, leaving 2 bases unmatched. The CDR3 loop spans 16 amino acids. Germline CDR1 and CDR2: SNHLY and FYNNEI. CDR3 sequence reads: CASSETGLAGADTQYF. For the CDR3, the DNA is TGTGCCAGCAGTGAAACGGGACTAGCGGGAGCAGATACGCAGTATTTT.

There are many counts of this clonotype. The CDR3 sequence is CASSGGTGGNIQYF. As DNA, the CDR3 is TGCGCCAGCAGCGGCGGGACAGGGGGCAACATTCAGTACTTC. This chain links TRBV5-1 with TRBJ2-4, with 12 bases lining up with TRBD1. J gave up 7 bases and V 4 bases, and 3 bases lay outside the gene matches. CDR1 is SGHRS and CDR2 is YFSETQ in the germline V gene. The CDR3 has 14 amino acids. Looking up the rest from reference TRBV5-1 and TRBJ2-4 gives the full variable domain: KAGVTQTPRYLIKTRGQQVTLSCSPISGHRSVSWYQQTPGQGLQFLFEYFSETQRNKGNFPGRFSGRQFSNSRSEMNVSTLELGDSALYLCASSGGTGGNIQYFGAGTRLSVL.

This clonotype was detected ten times or more. The genes are TRBV2 and TRBJ1-5; D is unclear. From germline, CDR1 is SNHLY and CDR2 FYNNEI. V shed 4 bases and J shed 5 bases, with 12 bases lying between them. This CDR3 has 14 amino acids. CDR3 DNA sequence: TGTGCCAGCAGTGCACGCAGATGGGATCAGCCCCAGCATTTT. Translation: CASSARRWDQPQHF.

This clonotype appeared many times. The chain combines TRBV7-2 with TRBJ1-5; TRBD1 aligns across 11 bases. The CDR3 consists of 16 residues. CDR1 is SGHTA, CDR2 FQGNSA, per germline. V trimming: 1 base; J trimming: 6 bases; junction bases outside the gene matches: 5. The CDR3 DNA is TGTGCCAGCAGCTTAGGAGGGACAGGGGGTGTTCAGCCCCAGCATTTT. As protein: CASSLGGTGGVQPQHF.

This clonotype was seen repeatedly, ten times or more. CDR3 in DNA: TGCAGCGTTACGCGACAGATTCGGACTGAAGCTTTCTTT. This encodes CSVTRQIRTEAFF. V is TRBV29-1 and J is TRBJ1-1; tentative D call: TRBD1 (5 bases). Germline CDR1 and CDR2: SQVTM and ANQGSEA. The CDR3 contains 13 residues. The germline V and J ends were trimmed by 5 bases and 5 bases, with 15 bases remaining between them.

This sequence joins TRBV15 and TRBJ2-1; D might be TRBD2 (6 bases). Trimming removed 8 bases from V and 0 bases from J, with 11 bases in between. From germline, CDR1 is LNHNV and CDR2 YYDKDF (reference sequence). This CDR3 is 14 amino acids long. The CDR3 loop reads CATQRAPSYNEQFF. CDR3 nucleotide sequence: TGTGCCACCCAGCGGGCCCCCTCCTACAATGAGCAGTTCTTC.

In its sample, this clonotype was seen many times. The J gene is TRBJ1-4, the V gene TRBV20-1, with a weak D call TRBD1 (6 bases). Trimming removed 7 bases at V and 6 bases at J, with 21 bases between. Germline V gene sequence: CDR1 DFQATT, CDR2 SNEGSKA (reference sequence). The CDR3 totals 15 residues. The CDR3 sequence: CSVYSRGRGYEKLFF. DNA of the CDR3: TGCAGTGTCTACTCTCGGGGGCGCGGATATGAAAAACTGTTTTTT.

This clonotype was counted ten times or more. J is TRBJ2-7 and V is TRBV6-2 or TRBV6-3; D unclear. CDR3 length: 15 amino acids. Germline V gene data show CDR1 as MNHEY and CDR2 as SVGEGT. Trimming cost V 2 bases and J 0 bases, with 11 bases left between them. CDR3 amino acids: CASSYRTVSSYEQYF. The CDR3 nucleotides read TGTGCCAGCAGTTACCGGACGGTGAGCTCCTACGAGCAGTACTTC.

This clonotype was found many times. V usage is TRBV20-1 and J usage is TRBJ2-7, with 11 bases lining up with TRBD2. The CDR3 loop spans 17 amino acids. Germline CDR1 and CDR2: DFQATT and SNEGSKA (reference sequence). The CDR3 spells CSTIKGTSGLSSYEQYF. The CDR3, as DNA: TGCAGCACCATCAAGGGGACTAGCGGACTCAGCTCCTACGAGCAGTACTTC.

This clonotype was detected ten times or more. J is TRBJ2-5 and V is TRBV2; weak D call: TRBD1 (5 bases). Germline CDR1 is SNHLY and CDR2 is FYNNEI. This CDR3 contains 15 residues. The ends were cut back, 6 bases at V and 2 bases at J, with 16 bases in the middle. The CDR3 coding sequence is TGTGCCAGCAGCCAGCAGGGTCAGGGACAAGAGACCCAGTACTTC. Translating gives CASSQQGQGQETQYF.

This clonotype has at least ten counts. The chain links TRBV2 to TRBJ1-2; no clear D. The CDR3 spans 13 residues. V dropped 3 bases and J dropped 8 bases, with 13 bases sitting between them. The V gene's germline CDR1 is SNHLY and CDR2 FYNNEI. The CDR3 DNA is TGTGCCAGCAGTGACGACTTCCTTATGGGCTACACCTTC. Amino acids: CASSDDFLMGYTF. The whole variable domain, remainder taken from reference TRBV2 and TRBJ1-2, is EPEVTQTPSHQVTQMGQEVILRCVPISNHLYFYWYRQILGQKVEFLVSFYNNEISEKSEIFDDQFSVERPDGSNFTLKIRSTKLEDSAMYFCASSDDFLMGYTFGSGTRLTVV.

This clonotype was recorded at least ten times. The V call is TRBV9, the J call TRBJ2-1, with D tentatively TRBD2 (5 bases). CDR1 and CDR2 (germline): SGDLS, YYNGEE. V shed 0 bases and J shed 5 bases, with 9 bases lying between them. The CDR3 is made up of 14 amino acids. The DNA for the CDR3 is TGTGCCAGCAGCGTAGGAGACTATGACAATGAGCAGTTCTTC. Translated, it gives CASSVGDYDNEQFF. The full variable domain, its missing parts supplied by reference TRBV9 and TRBJ2-1, is DSGVTQTPKHLITATGQRVTLRCSPRSGDLSVYWYQQSLDQGLQFLIQYYNGEERAKGNILERFSAQQFPDLHSELNLSSLELGDSALYFCASSVGDYDNEQFFGPGTRLTVL.

This clonotype appeared many times. The chain is built from TRBV5-1 and TRBJ2-3; D unresolved. V lost 4 bases, J lost 1 base, and 13 bases lay in between. This CDR3 contains 15 residues. Germline V CDR1 and CDR2: SGHRS, YFSETQ. The CDR3 bases are TGCGCCAGCAGCCCGGAAACACGGGGCACAGATACGCAGTATTTT. Translating it yields CASSPETRGTDTQYF.

This clonotype was counted ten times or more. The chain is built from TRBV6-5 and TRBJ1-2; D gene unclear. The V gene lost 0 bases and the J gene lost 0 bases, with 8 bases spanning the gap. This CDR3 is 15 amino acids long. CDR1 and CDR2 (germline): MNHEY, SVGAGI. DNA of the CDR3: TGTGCCAGCAGTTACTCGGGAACGACTAACTATGGCTACACCTTC. Encoded protein: CASSYSGTTNYGYTF.